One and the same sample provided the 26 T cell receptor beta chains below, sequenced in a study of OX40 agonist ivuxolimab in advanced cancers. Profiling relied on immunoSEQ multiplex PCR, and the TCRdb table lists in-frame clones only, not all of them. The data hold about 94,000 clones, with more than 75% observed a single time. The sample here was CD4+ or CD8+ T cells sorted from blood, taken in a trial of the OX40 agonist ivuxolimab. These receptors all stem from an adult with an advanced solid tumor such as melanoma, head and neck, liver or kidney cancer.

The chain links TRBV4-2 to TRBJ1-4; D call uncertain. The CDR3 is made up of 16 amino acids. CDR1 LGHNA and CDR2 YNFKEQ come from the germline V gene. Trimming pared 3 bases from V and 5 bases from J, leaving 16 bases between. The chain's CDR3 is CASSQASTYANEKLFF. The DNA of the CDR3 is TGTGCCAGCAGCCAGGCTTCAACCTATGCAAATGAAAAACTGTTTTTT.

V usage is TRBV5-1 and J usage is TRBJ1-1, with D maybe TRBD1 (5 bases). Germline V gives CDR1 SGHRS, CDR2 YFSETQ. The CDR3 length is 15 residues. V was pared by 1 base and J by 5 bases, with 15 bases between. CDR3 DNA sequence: TGCGCCAGCAGCTTGCGAAGGGGCGAGTTTACTGAAGCTTTCTTT. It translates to CASSLRRGEFTEAFF.

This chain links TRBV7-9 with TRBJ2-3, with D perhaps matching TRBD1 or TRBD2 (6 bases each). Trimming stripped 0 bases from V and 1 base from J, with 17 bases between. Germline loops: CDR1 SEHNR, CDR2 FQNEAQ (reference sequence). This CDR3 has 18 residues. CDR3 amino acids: CASSLAGAGPLGTDTQYF. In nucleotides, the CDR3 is TGTGCCAGCAGCTTAGCGGGGGCGGGGCCACTAGGCACAGATACGCAGTATTTT.

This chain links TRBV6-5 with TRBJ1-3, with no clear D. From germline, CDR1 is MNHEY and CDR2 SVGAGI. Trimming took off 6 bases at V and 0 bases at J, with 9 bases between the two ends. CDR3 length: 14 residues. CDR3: CASRPSNSGNTIYF. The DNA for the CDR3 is TGTGCCAGCAGACCATCCAACTCTGGAAACACCATATATTTT.

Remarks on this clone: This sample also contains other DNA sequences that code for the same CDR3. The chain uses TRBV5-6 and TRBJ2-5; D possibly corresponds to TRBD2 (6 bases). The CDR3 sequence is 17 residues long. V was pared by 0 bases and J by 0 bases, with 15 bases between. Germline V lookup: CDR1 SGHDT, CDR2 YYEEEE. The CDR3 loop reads CASSLARGTNNQETQYF. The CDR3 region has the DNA TGTGCCAGCAGCTTGGCTCGCGGGACCAATAACCAAGAGACCCAGTACTTC.

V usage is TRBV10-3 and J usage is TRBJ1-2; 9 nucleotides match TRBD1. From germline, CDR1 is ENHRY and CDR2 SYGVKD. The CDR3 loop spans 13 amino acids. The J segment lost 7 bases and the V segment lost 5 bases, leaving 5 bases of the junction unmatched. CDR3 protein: CAISKDRGFGYTF. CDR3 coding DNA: TGTGCCATCAGTAAAGACAGGGGGTTTGGCTACACCTTC.

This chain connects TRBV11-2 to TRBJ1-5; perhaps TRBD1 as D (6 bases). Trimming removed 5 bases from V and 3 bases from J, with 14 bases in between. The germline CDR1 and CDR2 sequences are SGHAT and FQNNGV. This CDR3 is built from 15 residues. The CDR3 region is CASSPTGHNNQPQHF. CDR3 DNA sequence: TGTGCCAGCAGCCCGACGGGACACAACAATCAGCCCCAGCATTTT.

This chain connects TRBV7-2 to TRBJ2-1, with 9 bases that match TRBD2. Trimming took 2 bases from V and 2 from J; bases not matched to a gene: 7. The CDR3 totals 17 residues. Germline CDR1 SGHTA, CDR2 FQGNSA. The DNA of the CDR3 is TGTGCCAGCAGCTTAAATCCAGGCGGGGGGGCCTACAATGAGCAGTTCTTC. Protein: CASSLNPGGGAYNEQFF.

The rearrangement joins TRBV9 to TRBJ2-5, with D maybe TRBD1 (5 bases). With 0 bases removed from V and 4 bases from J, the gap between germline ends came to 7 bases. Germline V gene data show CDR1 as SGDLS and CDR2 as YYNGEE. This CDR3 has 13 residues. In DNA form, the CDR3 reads TGTGCCAGCAGCGTAGCAGGGTCAGAGACCCAGTACTTC. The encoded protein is CASSVAGSETQYF. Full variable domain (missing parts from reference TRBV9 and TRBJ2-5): DSGVTQTPKHLITATGQRVTLRCSPRSGDLSVYWYQQSLDQGLQFLIQYYNGEERAKGNILERFSAQQFPDLHSELNLSSLELGDSALYFCASSVAGSETQYFGPGTRLLVL.

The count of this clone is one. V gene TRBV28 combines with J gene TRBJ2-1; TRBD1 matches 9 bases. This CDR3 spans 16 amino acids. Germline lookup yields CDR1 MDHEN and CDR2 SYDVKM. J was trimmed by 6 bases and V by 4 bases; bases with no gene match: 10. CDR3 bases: TGTGCCAGCAGTTCACCTACAGGGGGCTATCGCAATGAGCAGTTCTTC. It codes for CASSSPTGGYRNEQFF.

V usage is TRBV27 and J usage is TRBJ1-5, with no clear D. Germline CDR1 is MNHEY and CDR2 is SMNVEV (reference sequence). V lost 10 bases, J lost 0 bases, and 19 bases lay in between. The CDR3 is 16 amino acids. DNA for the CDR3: TGTGCCACCCGGAAGGACTCCACCGCTAGCAATCAGCCCCAGCATTTT. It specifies CATRKDSTASNQPQHF.

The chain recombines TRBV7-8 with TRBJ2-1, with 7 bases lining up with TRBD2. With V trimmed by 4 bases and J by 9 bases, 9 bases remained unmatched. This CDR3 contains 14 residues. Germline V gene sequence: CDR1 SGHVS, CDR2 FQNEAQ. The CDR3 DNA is TGTGCCAGCAGCTCGGGGACTATCGTTAGTGAGCAGTTCTTC. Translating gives CASSSGTIVSEQFF.

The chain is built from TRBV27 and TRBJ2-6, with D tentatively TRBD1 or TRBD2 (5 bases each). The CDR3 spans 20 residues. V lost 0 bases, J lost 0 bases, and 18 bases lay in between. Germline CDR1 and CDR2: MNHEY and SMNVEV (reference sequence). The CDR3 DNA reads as TGTGCCAGCAGTTTATCGAGGGCTCCAGGGTCCGTCTCTGGGGCCAACGTCCTGACTTTC. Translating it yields CASSLSRAPGSVSGANVLTF. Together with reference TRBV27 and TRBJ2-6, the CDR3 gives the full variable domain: EAQVTQNPRYLITVTGKKLTVTCSQNMNHEYMSWYRQDPGLGLRQIYYSMNVEVTDKGDVPEGYKVSRKEKRNFPLILESPSPNQTSLYFCASSLSRAPGSVSGANVLTFGAGSRLTVL.

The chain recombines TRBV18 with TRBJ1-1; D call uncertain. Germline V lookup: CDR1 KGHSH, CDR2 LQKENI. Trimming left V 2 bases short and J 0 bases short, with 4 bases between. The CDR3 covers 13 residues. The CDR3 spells CASSPLVNTEAFF. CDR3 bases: TGTGCCAGCTCACCATTGGTGAACACTGAAGCTTTCTTT. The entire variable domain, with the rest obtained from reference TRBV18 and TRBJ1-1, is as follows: NAGVMQNPRHLVRRRGQEARLRCSPMKGHSHVYWYRQLPEEGLKFMVYLQKENIIDESGMPKERFSAEFPKEGPSILRIQQVVRGDSAAYFCASSPLVNTEAFFGQGTRLTVV.

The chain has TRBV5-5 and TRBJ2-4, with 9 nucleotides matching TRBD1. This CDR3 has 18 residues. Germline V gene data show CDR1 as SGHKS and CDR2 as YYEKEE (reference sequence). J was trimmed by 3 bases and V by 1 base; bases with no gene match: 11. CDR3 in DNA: TGTGCCAGCAGCTTGTCTCGGCCGGGACAGGGCGGCAAAAACATTCAGTACTTC. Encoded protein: CASSLSRPGQGGKNIQYF.

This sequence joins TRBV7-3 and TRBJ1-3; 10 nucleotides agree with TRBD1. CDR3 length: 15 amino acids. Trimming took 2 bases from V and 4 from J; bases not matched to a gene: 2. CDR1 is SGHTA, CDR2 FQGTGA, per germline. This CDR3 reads CASSLGTGDGNTIYF. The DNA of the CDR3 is TGTGCCAGCAGCTTAGGGACAGGGGACGGAAACACCATATATTTT.

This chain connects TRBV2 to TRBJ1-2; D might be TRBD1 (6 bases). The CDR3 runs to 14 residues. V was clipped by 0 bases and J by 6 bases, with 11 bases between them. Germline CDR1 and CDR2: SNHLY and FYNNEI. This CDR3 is CASSEAGQGNGYTF. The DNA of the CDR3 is TGTGCCAGCAGTGAAGCTGGCCAGGGGAATGGCTACACCTTC.

CDR3 in DNA: TGTGCCAGCTCCGGAACAGGGGCGTACCAAGAGACCCAGTACTTC. Its translation is CASSGTGAYQETQYF. V usage is TRBV18 and J usage is TRBJ2-5; 7 bases agree with TRBD1. The V and J ends lost 6 bases and 0 bases, in that order; junction bases with no gene match: 7. The germline gives CDR1 KGHSH, CDR2 LQKENI. CDR3 length: 15 amino acids.

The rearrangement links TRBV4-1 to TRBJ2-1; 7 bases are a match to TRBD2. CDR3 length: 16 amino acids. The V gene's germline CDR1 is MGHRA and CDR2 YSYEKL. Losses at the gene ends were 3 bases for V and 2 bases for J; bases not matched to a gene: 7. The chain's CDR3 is CASSQGRGGPYNEQFF. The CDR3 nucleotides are TGCGCCAGCAGCCAGGGGCGCGGGGGACCCTACAATGAGCAGTTCTTC.

CDR3 sequence: CASSRTGGAYEQYF. CDR3 DNA sequence: TGTGCCAGCAGCCGAACAGGGGGGGCCTACGAGCAGTACTTC. This chain joins TRBV7-9 and TRBJ2-7; D perhaps matches TRBD1 (8 bases). The CDR3 totals 14 residues. The germline gives CDR1 SEHNR, CDR2 FQNEAQ (reference sequence). Trimming left V 5 bases short and J 2 bases short, with 13 bases between.

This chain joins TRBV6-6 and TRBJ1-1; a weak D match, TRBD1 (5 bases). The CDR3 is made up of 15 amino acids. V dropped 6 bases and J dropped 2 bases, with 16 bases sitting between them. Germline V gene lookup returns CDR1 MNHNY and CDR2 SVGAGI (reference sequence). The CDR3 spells CASRHRTPFNTEAFF. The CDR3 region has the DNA TGTGCCAGCAGGCACAGGACCCCTTTTAACACTGAAGCTTTCTTT.

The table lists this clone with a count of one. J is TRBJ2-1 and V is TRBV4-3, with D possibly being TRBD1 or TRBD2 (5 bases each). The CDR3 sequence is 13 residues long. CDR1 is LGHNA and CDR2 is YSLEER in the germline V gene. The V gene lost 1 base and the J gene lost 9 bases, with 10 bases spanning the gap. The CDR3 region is CASSQGWGSEQFF. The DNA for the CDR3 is TGCGCCAGCAGCCAAGGATGGGGGTCTGAGCAGTTCTTC.

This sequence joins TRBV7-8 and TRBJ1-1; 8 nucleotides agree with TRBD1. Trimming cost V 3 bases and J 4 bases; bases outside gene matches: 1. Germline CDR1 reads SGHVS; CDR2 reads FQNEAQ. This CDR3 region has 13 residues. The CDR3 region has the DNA TGTGCCAGCAGCTTCGACAGGGGCACTGAAGCTTTCTTT. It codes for CASSFDRGTEAFF.

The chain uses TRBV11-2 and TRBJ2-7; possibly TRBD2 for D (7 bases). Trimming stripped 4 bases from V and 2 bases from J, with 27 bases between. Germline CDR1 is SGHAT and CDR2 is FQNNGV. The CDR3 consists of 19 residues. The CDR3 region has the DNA TGTGCCAGCAGCTCCCTCCGTCCGGCGGGGGCCACCGCTCCCTACGAGCAGTACTTC. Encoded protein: CASSSLRPAGATAPYEQYF.

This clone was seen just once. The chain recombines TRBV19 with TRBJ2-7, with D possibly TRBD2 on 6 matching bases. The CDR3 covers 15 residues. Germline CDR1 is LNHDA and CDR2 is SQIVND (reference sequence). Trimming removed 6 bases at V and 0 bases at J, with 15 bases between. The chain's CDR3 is CASSELAKSSYEQYF. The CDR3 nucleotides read TGTGCCAGTAGCGAGCTAGCGAAGAGCTCCTACGAGCAGTACTTC.

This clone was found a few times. Here the CDR3 reads CASRLAQGASEKLFF. CDR3 nucleotides: TGTGCCAGCAGGCTTGCACAGGGGGCGAGTGAAAAACTGTTTTTT. This sequence joins TRBV6-5 and TRBJ1-4; 9 bases match TRBD1. The V segment lost 6 bases and the J segment 7 bases; nucleotides outside the gene matches: 9. The CDR3 is 15 residues long. Germline V gene data show CDR1 as MNHEY and CDR2 as SVGAGI.